Presented here are 15 T cell receptor beta chains from one specimen sequenced in a study of blood T cell repertoires in COVID-19. The data were produced by immunoSEQ multiplex PCR, yet TCRdb's version contains in-frame clones alone and is incomplete. The sample lists around 42,000 clones; 85% to 90% were seen once. Specimen: peripheral blood. The receptor source for this set is a man in his thirties or forties with active or convalescent COVID-19.

The CDR3 region has the DNA TGTGCCAGCAGTGACCCGACAGGGGGCCGAAACACCATATATTTT. This translates into CASSDPTGGRNTIYF. The rearrangement joins TRBV6-1 to TRBJ1-3; TRBD1 matches 10 bases. CDR1 is MNHNS and CDR2 is SASEGT in the germline V gene. CDR3 length: 15 amino acids. Trimming removed 3 bases from V and 5 bases from J; junction bases left unmatched: 4.

J is TRBJ1-2 and V is TRBV9, with 7 bases fitting TRBD1. CDR1 is SGDLS and CDR2 is YYNGEE in the germline V gene. The CDR3 is 16 residues long. V dropped 2 bases and J dropped 0; count of bases not matched to a gene: 7. The CDR3 loop is CASSVGGTVANYGYTF. The DNA of the CDR3 is TGTGCCAGCAGCGTTGGGGGGACAGTAGCTAACTATGGCTACACCTTC.

The rearrangement joins TRBV7-3 to TRBJ2-2; possibly TRBD2 for D (6 bases). Per germline, CDR1 SGHTA and CDR2 FQGTGA. CDR3 length equals 16 residues. V was shortened by 2 bases and J by 4 bases, with 14 bases between the two germline ends. CDR3 in amino acids: CASSLGGADSTGELFF. CDR3 DNA: TGTGCCAGCAGCTTAGGCGGGGCGGACTCCACCGGGGAGCTGTTTTTT.

The chain carries TRBV19 and TRBJ2-2; D gene ambiguous. Deletions cut 3 bases from V and 6 bases from J, with 11 bases between. Germline CDR1 and CDR2: LNHDA and SQIVND (reference sequence). This CDR3 is 14 amino acids long. CDR3 amino acids: CASSIFGASGELFF. The CDR3 bases are TGTGCCAGTAGTATCTTCGGAGCGTCCGGGGAGCTGTTTTTT.

The J gene is TRBJ2-1, the V gene TRBV5-6, with D perhaps matching TRBD1 (6 bases). CDR1 and CDR2 (germline): SGHDT, YYEEEE. Trimming stripped 2 bases from V and 5 bases from J, with 14 bases between. The CDR3 has 15 amino acids. The CDR3 coding sequence is TGTGCCAGCAGCTTCAGGGGCTTTAGGGACAATGAGCAGTTCTTC. Amino acids: CASSFRGFRDNEQFF.

V gene TRBV24-1 combines with J gene TRBJ2-3; D is perhaps TRBD2 (5 bases). Trimming took 4 bases from V and 6 from J, leaving 16 bases between them. There are 15 residues in the CDR3. CDR1 is KGHDR and CDR2 is SFDVKD in the germline V gene. Here the CDR3 DNA reads TGTGCCACCAGTGACCTTAGAATCCCGGGGGATACGCAGTATTTT. It translates to CATSDLRIPGDTQYF.

The chain links TRBV7-2 to TRBJ1-3; 7 bases are a match to TRBD1. This CDR3 is 15 amino acids long. V lost 5 bases, J lost 4 bases, and 8 bases stayed unmatched. The germline gives CDR1 SGHTA, CDR2 FQGNSA. CDR3 in DNA: TGTGCCAGCAGCCCCGCAACAGGGGACGGAAACACCATATATTTT. Translation: CASSPATGDGNTIYF.

V usage is TRBV7-3 and J usage is TRBJ2-3, with D possibly matching TRBD2 (6 bases). The CDR3 consists of 15 residues. V was pared by 2 bases and J by 2 bases, with 11 bases between. The germline gives CDR1 SGHTA, CDR2 FQGTGA. The CDR3 coding sequence is TGTGCCAGCAGCTTACGACGGGGGAACACAGATACGCAGTATTTT. This codes for CASSLRRGNTDTQYF.

The rearrangement joins TRBV10-2 to TRBJ1-2; 8 bases match TRBD1. CDR1 and CDR2 (germline): WSHSY, SAAADI. There are 13 residues in the CDR3. J lost 4 bases, V lost 2 bases, and 0 bases had no gene match. The CDR3 loop is CASSETGGYGYTF. CDR3 coding DNA: TGCGCCAGCAGTGAGACAGGGGGCTATGGCTACACCTTC.

The gene calls are TRBV9 and TRBJ1-1; D call uncertain. Trimming pared 0 bases from V and 1 base from J, leaving 7 bases between. From germline, CDR1 is SGDLS and CDR2 YYNGEE. This CDR3 region has 14 residues. CDR3 region: CASSVDAKNTEAFF. The DNA of the CDR3 is TGTGCCAGCAGCGTAGATGCGAAGAACACTGAAGCTTTCTTT.

This clone has only one observation. The V and J genes are TRBV28 and TRBJ1-2, with 7 bases matching TRBD1. Germline V gives CDR1 MDHEN, CDR2 SYDVKM. Germline trimming cut 5 bases from V and 7 bases from J; bases unmatched to any gene: 13. CDR3 length: 15 amino acids. In DNA, the CDR3 is TGTGCCAGCAGTGCCCCCAAGACAGGGTTGGGTGGCTACACCTTC. It codes for CASSAPKTGLGGYTF.

This clone was seen a single time. The chain combines TRBV3-1 (or the pseudogene TRBV3-2) with TRBJ1-1; 8 nucleotides line up with TRBD1. The CDR3 runs to 15 residues. The junction had 2 bases not matched to a gene; V was cut back by 1 base and J by 1 base. Germline CDR1 reads LGHDT; CDR2 reads YNNKEL (reference sequence). This CDR3 is CASSQGDRPNTEAFF. The CDR3 DNA follows: TGTGCCAGCAGCCAAGGGGACAGGCCGAACACTGAAGCTTTCTTT.

The chain has TRBV7-8 and TRBJ1-2; 8 nucleotides line up with TRBD1. CDR1 SGHVS and CDR2 FQNEAQ come from the germline V gene. The CDR3 has 15 amino acids. The trim removed 5 bases at V and 3 bases at J, leaving 8 bases unmatched. The CDR3 sequence is CASSPRQGAYYGYTF. The CDR3 nucleotides read TGTGCCAGCAGCCCCCGGCAGGGGGCATACTATGGCTACACCTTC.

V usage is TRBV7-2 and J usage is TRBJ2-5; 7 nucleotides align to TRBD2. Losses at the gene ends were 5 bases for V and 4 bases for J; bases not matched to a gene: 10. The CDR3 has 15 residues. In germline, CDR1 is SGHTA, CDR2 FQGNSA. CDR3 residues: CASSRRSGEGETQYF. The CDR3, as DNA: TGTGCCAGCAGCAGACGGAGCGGGGAGGGAGAGACCCAGTACTTC.

The rearrangement uses TRBV2 and TRBJ2-6, with a possible D match to TRBD2 (5 bases). Trimming cost V 2 bases and J 2 bases, with 7 bases left between them. Germline V gives CDR1 SNHLY, CDR2 FYNNEI. The CDR3 contains 15 residues. The CDR3 region is CASSETGTGANVLTF. CDR3 coding DNA: TGTGCCAGCAGTGAAACGGGGACTGGGGCCAACGTCCTGACTTTC.